This T cell receptor beta chain was sequenced in a study of read filtering for tumor transcriptome and immune sequencing. Study results and caveats: Compared with RNA-seq, IR-seq gave much higher clonotype depth and reliability. About 81.9% of IR-seq clonotypes had a single read, yet these held around 3.3% of reads.

Molecular barcoded adaptors covering alpha/delta and beta/gamma chains were used on around 370 ng RNA. TCRdb re-called the reads with MiXCR, one entry per CDR3 protein. The sample records 40,000 to 55,000 distinct CDR3 sequences, around a fifth being singletons. Comments on this clonotype: The antigen remains unidentified. A read error may produce the germline difference seen at one junction end.

The CDR3 spans 15 residues. Looked up from germline, CDR1 is MNHEY and CDR2 is SVGEGT. The sequence came from a donor aged 40 or over with multiple myeloma. The chain is built from TRBV6-2 or TRBV6-3 and TRBJ2-1, with 10 bases lining up with TRBD2. The sequenced sample was a population of CD138-negative cells sorted from bone marrow. The CDR3 coding sequence is TGTGCCGGCAGCAGAGCGGGAGGGTCCTACAATGAGCAGTTCTTC. Translating gives CAGSRAGGSYNEQFF.